A single sample gave rise to the 28 T cell receptor beta chains below, sequenced in a study of cytomegalovirus exposure and HLA in healthy donors. Researchers ran the PCR with 60 Vbeta and 13 Jbeta primers. Measured with immunoSEQ multiplex PCR; TCRdb has only the in-frame clones, and not every one. The table has approximately 150,000 clones, around 73% seen once. Specimen: PBMCs. All receptors come from a female donor in good health and CMV-seronegative.

The chain uses TRBV2 and TRBJ1-1; D possibly corresponds to TRBD1 (5 bases). Trimming shortened V by 10 bases and J by 0 bases, and 18 bases separated the two germline ends. The CDR3 has 15 amino acids. In germline, CDR1 is SNHLY, CDR2 FYNNEI. The CDR3 reads CAIREARKLNTEAFF. In DNA form, the CDR3 reads TGTGCCATCAGGGAAGCCAGGAAGCTGAACACTGAAGCTTTCTTT. Supplemented by reference TRBV2 and TRBJ1-1, the full variable domain reads EPEVTQTPSHQVTQMGQEVILRCVPISNHLYFYWYRQILGQKVEFLVSFYNNEISEKSEIFDDQFSVERPDGSNFTLKIRSTKLEDSAMYFCAIREARKLNTEAFFGQGTRLTVV.

The rearrangement uses TRBV28 and TRBJ2-1, with a possible D match to TRBD1 (5 bases). This CDR3 is built from 12 residues. Trimming took 6 bases from V and 10 from J, leaving 13 bases between them. In germline, CDR1 is MDHEN, CDR2 SYDVKM. The CDR3 bases are TGTGCCAGCAGCTCAGGGTTTTGGGAGCAGTTCTTC. This sequence encodes CASSSGFWEQFF.

The V call is TRBV11-2, the J call TRBJ2-7; 9 bases are a match to TRBD2. The germline gives CDR1 SGHAT, CDR2 FQNNGV. This CDR3 region has 15 residues. V dropped 7 bases and J dropped 7; count of bases not matched to a gene: 14. Here the CDR3 reads CASTLGSGRLKEQYF. The DNA of the CDR3 is TGTGCCAGCACCTTGGGAAGCGGGAGGCTTAAGGAGCAGTACTTC.

The chain uses TRBV6-5 and TRBJ2-7, with 8 bases aligning to TRBD1. CDR3 size: 11 residues. The V gene end was trimmed by 8 bases and the J gene end by 7 bases; junction bases not matched to a gene: 4. CDR1 is MNHEY, CDR2 SVGAGI, per germline. Here the CDR3 reads CASGQGEEQYF. CDR3 DNA sequence: TGTGCCAGCGGACAGGGAGAAGAGCAGTACTTC.

V is TRBV19 and J is TRBJ1-5; D not certain. The CDR3 is made up of 14 amino acids. V lost 3 bases and J 8 bases, leaving 14 bases between the germline ends. The germline gives CDR1 LNHDA, CDR2 SQIVND (reference sequence). The CDR3 DNA is TGTGCCAGTAGTATTTGGGCGAGTGTAGAGCCCCAGCATTTT. Its translation: CASSIWASVEPQHF. The whole variable domain, filled in from reference TRBV19 and TRBJ1-5, reads DGGITQSPKYLFRKEGQNVTLSCEQNLNHDAMYWYRQDPGQGLRLIYYSQIVNDFQKGDIAEGYSVSREKKESFPLTVTSAQKNPTAFYLCASSIWASVEPQHFGDGTRLSIL.

Turning to this clone: It is unclear where the CDR3 begins or ends on the DNA, so no DNA is shown, and the CDR3 is as TCRdb lists it. This chain connects TRBV29-1 to TRBJ1-2; the D segment call TRBD1 is taken from the table without a DNA check. The CDR3 length equals 12 residues, ends included. Germline CDR1 is SQVTM and CDR2 is ANQGSEA. The CDR3 sequence is CSVGTGNYGYPF.

This chain links TRBV25-1 with TRBJ1-3; D is unresolved. The CDR3 covers 13 residues. The germline V and J ends were trimmed by 7 bases and 1 base, with 8 bases remaining between them. Per the germline V gene, CDR1 is MGHDK and CDR2 is SYGVNS. The CDR3 nucleotides are TGTGCCAGCACGGGCGGGTCTGGAAACACCATATATTTT. It translates to CASTGGSGNTIYF.

The chain links TRBV9 to TRBJ2-5; 8 bases are a match to TRBD1. The CDR3 is 15 residues long. V was clipped by 4 bases and J by 1 base; unmatched bases: 6. Germline lookup yields CDR1 SGDLS and CDR2 YYNGEE. CDR3 in amino acids: CASSLDRGGQETQYF. In nucleotides, the CDR3 is TGTGCCAGCAGCCTCGACAGGGGCGGCCAAGAGACCCAGTACTTC.

The J gene is TRBJ1-2, the V gene TRBV7-8; 7 nucleotides align to TRBD1. V trimming: 1 base; J trimming: 12 bases; junction bases outside the gene matches: 8. This CDR3 region has 13 residues. Germline V gene sequence: CDR1 SGHVS, CDR2 FQNEAQ. For the CDR3, the DNA is TGTGCCAGCAGCTTAGGGCCCGACAGGGCCCACACCTTC. It encodes CASSLGPDRAHTF.

This chain connects TRBV9 to TRBJ2-3, with TRBD2 matching over 14 bases. J was trimmed by 4 bases and V by 3 bases; bases with no gene match: 10. In germline, CDR1 is SGDLS, CDR2 YYNGEE. The CDR3 length is 18 residues. The CDR3 DNA reads as TGTGCCAGCAGCGCACACGGGACTAGCGGGAGTAGGGCAGATACGCAGTATTTT. Its translation is CASSAHGTSGSRADTQYF.

This clone was observed a few times. This rearrangement joins TRBV13 to TRBJ1-1; maybe TRBD1 (6 bases). Germline values: CDR1 PRHDT, CDR2 FYEKMQ (reference sequence). The CDR3 runs 15 residues. V was trimmed by 6 bases and J by 1 base, leaving 15 bases between them. The CDR3, as DNA: TGTGCCAGCAGAGTAGAGGGGGGGAGGAACACTGAAGCTTTCTTT. It translates to CASRVEGGRNTEAFF.

The chain links TRBV27 to TRBJ2-3; the match to TRBD1 covers 8 bases. Losses at the gene ends were 4 bases for V and 5 bases for J; bases not matched to a gene: 8. This CDR3 spans 15 amino acids. In germline, CDR1 is MNHEY, CDR2 SMNVEV (reference sequence). DNA for the CDR3: TGTGCCAGCAGTTCAGGACAGGGAGGAGGAGATACGCAGTATTTT. This translates into CASSSGQGGGDTQYF.

In DNA form, the CDR3 reads TGTGCCAGCAGTTTATTGAGGACAGGGGGCGCTGGGGCCAACGTCCTGACTTTC. The encoded protein is CASSLLRTGGAGANVLTF. The rearrangement uses TRBV28 and TRBJ2-6; 11 positions agree with TRBD1. The CDR3 sequence is 18 residues long. CDR1 and CDR2 (germline): MDHEN, SYDVKM. V lost 1 base and J lost 2; bases outside the gene matches: 4.

The chain uses TRBV11-2 and TRBJ1-1, with a weak D call TRBD1 (5 bases). V gave up 5 bases and J gave up 0 bases, with 7 bases separating them. The CDR3 runs 13 residues. Germline V CDR1 and CDR2: SGHAT, FQNNGV. CDR3: CASSRTLNTEAFF. DNA of the CDR3: TGTGCCAGCAGCCGGACACTGAACACTGAAGCTTTCTTT.

The rearrangement links TRBV7-8 to TRBJ1-2; a weak D match, TRBD1 (6 bases). Germline loops: CDR1 SGHVS, CDR2 FQNEAQ. V shed 1 base and J shed 4 bases, with 13 bases lying between them. There are 15 residues in the CDR3. Here the CDR3 DNA reads TGTGCCAGCAGCTTAGTGGGAGGGGGTGTCTATGGCTACACCTTC. Its translation: CASSLVGGGVYGYTF.

This chain uses TRBV7-3 with TRBJ2-2; tentative D call: TRBD1 (6 bases). CDR3 length: 14 residues. V was cut by 6 bases and J by 6 bases, with 14 bases left in between. Germline CDR1 is SGHTA and CDR2 is FQGTGA. The CDR3 sequence is CASSLVGAAGELFF. The CDR3 bases are TGTGCCAGCAGTTTGGTGGGGGCCGCCGGGGAGCTGTTTTTT.

The J gene is TRBJ1-5, the V gene TRBV9; D perhaps matches TRBD1 (5 bases). V dropped 0 bases and J dropped 5 bases, with 12 bases sitting between them. This CDR3 spans 15 amino acids. Germline V CDR1 and CDR2: SGDLS, YYNGEE. The CDR3 DNA sequence: TGTGCCAGCAGCGTAGGGGGCAGGGCCCATCAGCCCCAGCATTTT. Protein sequence: CASSVGGRAHQPQHF.

The chain recombines TRBV7-9 with TRBJ2-3; 9 nucleotides agree with TRBD1. Germline values: CDR1 SEHNR, CDR2 FQNEAQ (reference sequence). The V and J ends lost 5 bases and 4 bases, in that order; junction bases with no gene match: 7. The CDR3 is 15 amino acids. The CDR3 here is CASSRRTGDPDTQYF. In DNA, the CDR3 is TGTGCCAGCAGCCGGAGGACAGGGGACCCAGATACGCAGTATTTT.

The chain is built from TRBV11-2 and TRBJ1-2; 7 bases align to TRBD1. The germline CDR1 and CDR2 sequences are SGHAT and FQNNGV. CDR3 length: 15 residues. The J segment lost 0 bases and the V segment lost 4 bases, leaving 5 bases of the junction unmatched. CDR3 nucleotides: TGTGCCAGCAGCTCCGACAGGGAGCCTAACTATGGCTACACCTTC. Amino acid sequence: CASSSDREPNYGYTF.

The rearrangement uses TRBV11-2 and TRBJ2-3; D unresolved. V was trimmed by 2 bases and J by 6 bases, leaving 3 bases between them. This CDR3 is built from 11 residues. Germline loops: CDR1 SGHAT, CDR2 FQNNGV. This CDR3 reads CASSLLDTQYF. For the CDR3, the DNA is TGTGCCAGCAGCTTACTTGATACGCAGTATTTT.

This clone is a singleton in its sample. The chain joins TRBV7-6 to TRBJ2-7; a possible D gene is TRBD1 (5 bases). V lost 5 bases and J 1 base, leaving 15 bases between the germline ends. The CDR3 runs 15 residues. Germline-derived CDR1 and CDR2 are SGHVS and FNYEAQ. The chain's CDR3 is CASSPFSQGSYEQYF. CDR3 nucleotides: TGTGCCAGCAGCCCATTTTCCCAGGGTTCCTACGAGCAGTACTTC.

The CDR3: CASSLDTTNEKLFF. The CDR3 bases are TGCGCCAGCAGCTTGGACACAACTAATGAAAAACTGTTTTTT. This chain joins TRBV5-1 and TRBJ1-4; unclear D gene. Germline values: CDR1 SGHRS, CDR2 YFSETQ. V was pared by 0 bases and J by 0 bases, with 3 bases between. The length of the CDR3 is 14 residues.

The rearrangement uses TRBV28 and TRBJ1-6; no firm D call. The length of the CDR3 is 12 residues. Germline V lookup: CDR1 MDHEN, CDR2 SYDVKM. V shed 5 bases and J shed 13 bases, with 12 bases lying between them. CDR3 sequence (DNA): TGTGCCAGCAGTCCCCACGGGTCCCCCCTCCACTTT. It encodes CASSPHGSPLHF.

This clone has only a few counts. The genes are TRBV7-3 and TRBJ1-5, with 7 bases aligning to TRBD1. Germline CDR1 reads SGHTA; CDR2 reads FQGTGA. Trimming cost V 5 bases and J 8 bases; bases outside gene matches: 6. The CDR3 spans 13 residues. CDR3 coding DNA: TGTGCCAGCAGCACGAACAGGGGTGAGCCCCAGCATTTT. Its translation is CASSTNRGEPQHF. The complete variable domain, with remaining parts taken from reference TRBV7-3 and TRBJ1-5, reads GAGVSQTPSNKVTEKGKYVELRCDPISGHTALYWYRQSLGQGPEFLIYFQGTGAADDSGLPNDRFFAVRPEGSVSTLKIQRTERGDSAVYLCASSTNRGEPQHFGDGTRLSIL.

This clone showed up just a few times. The J gene is TRBJ1-5, the V gene TRBV4-1; D is perhaps TRBD1 (5 bases). The V gene lost 3 bases and the J gene lost 7 bases, with 10 bases spanning the gap. The V gene's germline CDR1 is MGHRA and CDR2 YSYEKL. CDR3 length: 13 residues. CDR3 sequence: CASSQQGGQPQHF. The CDR3 DNA sequence: TGCGCCAGCAGCCAGCAGGGAGGGCAGCCCCAGCATTTT.

This clone occurred a few times. The chain recombines TRBV29-1 with TRBJ2-7; D is unclear. Trimming stripped 4 bases from V and 5 bases from J, with 12 bases between. Per germline, CDR1 SQVTM and CDR2 ANQGSEA. The CDR3 contains 12 residues. CDR3 amino acids: CSVASSSHEQYF. CDR3 nucleotide sequence: TGCAGCGTTGCCTCTAGTTCTCACGAGCAGTACTTC.

The chain uses TRBV28 and TRBJ1-4; weak D call: TRBD1 (5 bases). The CDR3 has 16 amino acids. Trimming left V 2 bases short and J 3 bases short, with 13 bases between. Germline V gene sequence: CDR1 MDHEN, CDR2 SYDVKM. CDR3 sequence reads: CASSLTPIGANEKLFF. CDR3 in DNA: TGTGCCAGCAGTTTAACACCTATAGGGGCTAATGAAAAACTGTTTTTT.

This clone was picked up a small number of times. The chain combines TRBV7-8 with TRBJ2-6; 8 positions match TRBD1. Trimming removed 5 bases from V and 3 bases from J; junction bases left unmatched: 6. The length of the CDR3 is 16 residues. Germline loops: CDR1 SGHVS, CDR2 FQNEAQ. CDR3 sequence: CASSPTGGIGANVLTF. The CDR3 coding sequence is TGTGCCAGCAGCCCTACAGGGGGGATTGGGGCCAACGTCCTGACTTTC.